The clone carrying this TCR beta chain was observed a few times. This record comes from a study of T cell changes during pregnancy in multiple sclerosis. V shed 0 bases, J shed 5 bases, and the junction held 5 bases outside the gene matches. Germline V CDR1 and CDR2: LNHNV, YYDKDF (reference sequence). The CDR3 has 17 amino acids. TCRdb keeps only in-frame clones here, not all; method: immunoSEQ multiplex PCR. The table shows 30,000 to 35,000 clones, with roughly nine tenths occurring only once. The chain is built from TRBV15 and TRBJ2-1; 12 bases map to TRBD2. The TCR sequence derives from a female donor with multiple sclerosis, enrolled in a pregnancy study. The material sequenced was CD8+ T cells from peripheral blood mononuclear cells, taken in the first trimester of pregnancy. The chain's CDR3 is CATSRDRLAGAHNEQFF. CDR3 DNA: TGTGCCACCAGCAGAGATCGACTAGCGGGAGCCCACAATGAGCAGTTCTTC. Supplemented by reference TRBV15 and TRBJ2-1, the full variable domain reads DAMVIQNPRYQVTQFGKPVTLSCSQTLNHNVMYWYQQKSSQAPKLLFHYYDKDFNNEADTPDNFQSRRPNTSFCFLDIRSPGLGDTAMYLCATSRDRLAGAHNEQFFGPGTRLTVL.